A selection of T cell receptor beta chains follows, all from one sample in a study of blood T cell dynamics during melanoma immunotherapy. Produced via immunoSEQ multiplex PCR; TCRdb's table is partial and in-frame only. The table includes roughly 13,000 clones, 92% detected once. The input for sequencing was effector memory CD8+ T cells from blood, taken from a patient treated with checkpoint blockade. All receptors derive from a human donor with melanoma. The CDR3 runs from the conserved cysteine through the conserved F or W. A D gene is named only where the DNA matches it firmly. The listing skips clone size in some rows; elsewhere it reads once, few, many or a size class.

TRBV28,-,-,TRBJ1-5,TGTGCCAGCAGGACAAATAGCAATCAGCCCCAGCATTTT,CASRTNSNQPQHF
TRBV19,-,-,TRBJ2-1,TGTGCCAGTAGGCTAGGGGGGTCCTCCTACAATGAGCAGTTCTTC,CASRLGGSSYNEQFF
TRBV15,-,-,TRBJ2-1,TGTGCCACCAGCAGAGATCGTGAAGCCCTCTACAATGAGCAGTTCTTC,CATSRDREALYNEQFF
TRBV19,-,TRBD1,TRBJ1-2,TGTGCCAGTAGTATGGGACAGGGGGCCGGTGGCTACACCTTC,CASSMGQGAGGYTF
TRBV27,few,TRBD1,TRBJ2-7,TGTGCCAGTGGGTTCGGGACAGGGACCTACGAGCAGTACTTC,CASGFGTGTYEQYF
TRBV25-1,-,-,TRBJ2-1,TGTGCCAGCAGTGACCTTGGCGAGCAGTTCTTC,CASSDLGEQFF
TRBV4-1,-,-,TRBJ1-2,TGCGCCAGCAGCCGGGGAGGGGCGCCCGGCTACACCTTC,CASSRGGAPGYTF
TRBV4-3,-,-,TRBJ2-1,TGCGCCAGCAGCCAAGAATTTGCGCCAGGAGCTATGGATGAGCAGTTCTTC,CASSQEFAPGAMDEQFF
TRBV5-6,-,-,TRBJ2-7,TGTGCCAGCAGCTTGTCGGCAGGGTCCTACGAGCAGTACTTC,CASSLSAGSYEQYF
TRBV27,-,-,TRBJ1-1,TGTGCCAGCAGTTTAGGCAGCACGAACACTGAAGCTTTCTTT,CASSLGSTNTEAFF
TRBV6-5,-,TRBD2,TRBJ2-7,TGTGCCAGCAGTTGGATCACTAGCGGGATCAACGAGCAGTACTTC,CASSWITSGINEQYF
TRBV29-1,-,-,TRBJ2-7,TGCAGCGGTATGGACAGTTCCTACGAGCAGTACTTC,CSGMDSSYEQYF
TRBV6-6,once,-,TRBJ2-3,TGTGCCAGCAGTGTGTCAGTAGTTTTAACAGATACGCAGTATTTT,CASSVSVVLTDTQYF
TRBV27,-,-,TRBJ1-2,TGTGCCAGCAGTGAAATTGGACTTTATGGCTACACCTTC,CASSEIGLYGYTF
TRBV13,-,TRBD2,TRBJ2-1,TGTGCCAGCAGCTCAGGACTAGCGGGAGCCCAGTACAATGAGCAGTTCTTC,CASSSGLAGAQYNEQFF
TRBV28,-,TRBD2,TRBJ2-1,TGTGCCAGCAGTGCCCAACTAGCGGCCTCCTACAATGAGCAGTTCTTC,CASSAQLAASYNEQFF
TRBV19,-,TRBD2,TRBJ2-1,TGTGCCAGTAGTATACTAGCGGGGAGCGGCAATGAGCAGTTCTTC,CASSILAGSGNEQFF
TRBV5-8,-,TRBD2,TRBJ2-7,TGTGCCAGCAGCTTGTTCCCGGGAGGGGGTTACGAGCAGTACTTC,CASSLFPGGGYEQYF
TRBV11-2,once,TRBD1,TRBJ2-7,TGTGCCAGCAGCACCCTAGGACAGGGATCGGACGAGCAGTACTTC,CASSTLGQGSDEQYF
TRBV4-3,once,-,TRBJ2-1,TGCGCCAGCAGCCAAGAGCAGACTGAGCAGTTCTTC,CASSQEQTEQFF
TRBV2,-,TRBD1,TRBJ2-1,TGTGCCAGCAGTGAAGCGGGCGGGACAGGGGATTACAATGAGCAGTTCTTC,CASSEAGGTGDYNEQFF
TRBV7-9,-,TRBD1,TRBJ2-5,TGTGCCAGCAGCTTACCTCGGGACAGGGCGAACCAAGAGACCCAGTACTTC,CASSLPRDRANQETQYF
TRBV29-1,-,-,TRBJ1-1,TGCAGCGTCTACAGGGTGGATGCTTTCTTT,CSVYRVDAFF
TRBV6-5,-,TRBD1,TRBJ2-7,TGTGCCAGCAGCCGTGGGACAGGACTTTACTACGAGCAGTACTTC,CASSRGTGLYYEQYF
TRBV19,-,-,TRBJ2-1,TGTGCCAGTAGTATGGGGGGAGGCCTAAATGAGCAGTTCTTC,CASSMGGGLNEQFF
TRBV4-1,-,-,TRBJ1-3,TGCGCCAGCAGCCAAAGCGGGGGGCTGGCTGGAAACACCATATATTTT,CASSQSGGLAGNTIYF
TRBV9,-,-,TRBJ2-1,TGTGCCAGCAGCGTAGATTCTAGCGTCCCGAGCTCCTACAATGAGCAGTTCTTC,CASSVDSSVPSSYNEQFF
TRBV7-9,-,TRBD1,TRBJ2-1,TGTGCCAGCAGCGCTGCTGCCGGGACAGGGGCCTACAATGAGCAGTTCTTC,CASSAAAGTGAYNEQFF